The 26 T cell receptor beta chains below all came from one sample that was sequenced in a study of blood T cell repertoires in COVID-19. Sequenced by immunoSEQ multiplex PCR; TCRdb stores in-frame clones only, minus some. The sample shows around 110,000 clones, approximately 90% of them seen only once. Source material: peripheral blood. These receptors were taken from a human donor with active COVID-19. The donor label of this sample is uncertain.

On this clone itself: Its ends do not fully match the called genes, so a read error is possible. The genes are TRBV7-7 and TRBJ1-1, with 8 positions matching TRBD1. CDR1 is SSHAT and CDR2 is FNYEAQ in the germline V gene (reference sequence). The CDR3 contains 14 residues. CDR3 loop: CASSLEGDRKKAFF. The CDR3 DNA is TGTGCTAGCAGCTTAGAGGGGGACAGGAAAAAAGCTTTCTTT.

The chain employs TRBV6-5 and TRBJ1-2; a weak D match, TRBD1 (5 bases). The ends were cut back, 5 bases at V and 2 bases at J, with 9 bases in the middle. Germline V lookup: CDR1 MNHEY, CDR2 SVGAGI. The CDR3 has 13 amino acids. DNA of the CDR3: TGTGCCAGCAGTCGGACACCGAACTATGGCTACACCTTC. As protein: CASSRTPNYGYTF.

This clone was counted a few times. The V gene is TRBV7-9, the J gene TRBJ1-1, with no clear D. Trimming removed 2 bases from V and 8 bases from J, with 12 bases in between. Germline V gene data show CDR1 as SEHNR and CDR2 as FQNEAQ (reference sequence). The CDR3 loop spans 13 amino acids. The CDR3 bases are TGTGCCAGCAGCTTACAGTGGGCGGGAGAAGCTTTCTTT. Protein product: CASSLQWAGEAFF.

A word on this clone: A read error is likely, as this CDR3 ends without the conserved phenylalanine or tryptophan. No DNA is shown, since the ends of the CDR3 on it are uncertain; the CDR3 is the one TCRdb lists. This chain links TRBV23-1 with TRBJ2-7; TRBD2, the table's D call, was not compared with the DNA. TRBV23-1 qualifies as an ORF whose function is uncertain. The CDR3 spans 10 amino acids, including both terminal residues. CDR3: CASSRQRLPL.

The V call is TRBV2, the J call TRBJ1-2, with 7 bases lining up with TRBD1. The V gene's germline CDR1 is SNHLY and CDR2 FYNNEI. This CDR3 has 14 amino acids. Germline trimming cut 3 bases from V and 3 bases from J; bases unmatched to any gene: 4. The CDR3 loop reads CASSEEQGYYGYTF. Written as DNA, the CDR3 is TGTGCCAGCAGTGAGGAACAGGGGTACTATGGCTACACCTTC.

The genes are TRBV3-1 (or the pseudogene TRBV3-2) and TRBJ1-6; the D is unclear. V was trimmed by 0 bases and J by 0 bases, leaving 9 bases between them. This CDR3 has 17 residues. Germline CDR1 LGHDT, CDR2 YNNKEL (reference sequence). Here the CDR3 DNA reads TGTGCCAGCAGCCAAGATGCCGGTAGCTCCTATAATTCACCCCTCCACTTT. This codes for CASSQDAGSSYNSPLHF.

This rearrangement joins TRBV4-2 to TRBJ2-5; 10 positions match TRBD2. Trimming removed 1 base from V and 4 bases from J; junction bases left unmatched: 15. Germline V lookup: CDR1 LGHNA, CDR2 YNFKEQ. The CDR3 has 19 residues. The CDR3 spells CASSQGLAGGPPILETQYF. Here the CDR3 DNA reads TGTGCCAGCAGCCAAGGGTTAGCGGGGGGACCTCCCATCTTAGAGACCCAGTACTTC.

V and J are TRBV5-1 and TRBJ2-1; 10 positions agree with TRBD2. Germline assignment: CDR1 SGHRS and CDR2 YFSETQ. With 0 bases clipped from V and 4 bases from J, the junction kept 10 bases outside the gene matches. There are 18 residues in the CDR3. CDR3 nucleotides: TGCGCCAGCAGCTTGGCCACGCCCGGGACTAGCGCTTACAATGAGCAGTTCTTC. Protein product: CASSLATPGTSAYNEQFF.

CDR3 bases: TGTGCCAGCAGATACTATTTGAACACTGAAGCTTTCTTT. This codes for CASRYYLNTEAFF. The gene calls are TRBV7-2 and TRBJ1-1, with unresolved D. The germline V and J ends were trimmed by 6 bases and 0 bases, with 8 bases remaining between them. The CDR3 consists of 13 residues. Germline V gives CDR1 SGHTA, CDR2 FQGNSA.

The chain is built from TRBV29-1 and TRBJ2-5; 7 positions match TRBD1. The CDR3 totals 14 residues. Germline V gene sequence: CDR1 SQVTM, CDR2 ANQGSEA. Trimming cost V 5 bases and J 2 bases; bases outside gene matches: 8. The CDR3 spells CSVNGQDLQETQYF. For the CDR3, the DNA is TGCAGCGTTAACGGACAGGATTTACAAGAGACCCAGTACTTC.

The genes are TRBV21-1 and TRBJ1-4. TRBV21-1 is assigned pseudogene status. The CDR3 loop spans 16 amino acids. This CDR3 reads CASSKGLEGPGEKLFF. Here the CDR3 DNA reads TGTGCCAGCAGCAAAGGTCTGGAGGGCCCGGGTGAAAAACTGTTTTTT.

The rearrangement links TRBV4-3 to TRBJ2-5; 9 nucleotides line up with TRBD2. The V segment lost 1 base and the J segment 4 bases; nucleotides outside the gene matches: 4. Germline-derived CDR1 and CDR2 are LGHNA and YSLEER. This CDR3 spans 15 amino acids. The CDR3: CASSQVAGASETQYF. The CDR3, as DNA: TGCGCCAGCAGCCAAGTAGCGGGGGCCTCAGAGACCCAGTACTTC.

The chain joins TRBV6-5 to TRBJ1-1; TRBD1 might be the D (5 bases). Per the germline V gene, CDR1 is MNHEY and CDR2 is SVGAGI. V lost 0 bases and J 0 bases, leaving 11 bases between the germline ends. CDR3 length: 16 amino acids. The CDR3 here is CASSYSPDKMNTEAFF. The CDR3 DNA sequence: TGTGCCAGCAGTTACTCCCCGGACAAGATGAACACTGAAGCTTTCTTT.

V and J are TRBV6-5 and TRBJ2-1, with 7 bases aligning to TRBD2. The germline CDR1 and CDR2 sequences are MNHEY and SVGAGI. CDR3 length: 15 amino acids. The V and J ends lost 6 bases and 4 bases, in that order; junction bases with no gene match: 9. In nucleotides, the CDR3 is TGTGCCAGCAGCTCAGCGGGGACCCTTTACAATGAGCAGTTCTTC. Its protein product is CASSSAGTLYNEQFF.

This clone was counted between two and nine times. V and J are TRBV2 and TRBJ1-6, with 9 bases fitting TRBD1. The CDR3 sequence is 13 residues long. Looked up from germline, CDR1 is SNHLY and CDR2 is FYNNEI. J gave up 11 bases and V 7 bases, and 6 bases lay outside the gene matches. The chain's CDR3 is CASKRTGEAPLHF. The CDR3 DNA sequence: TGTGCCAGCAAAAGGACAGGGGAGGCACCCCTCCACTTT.

The chain couples TRBV9 to TRBJ2-5; 10 bases agree with TRBD2. The CDR3 loop spans 16 amino acids. Germline values: CDR1 SGDLS, CDR2 YYNGEE. With 1 base clipped from V and 2 bases from J, the junction kept 5 bases outside the gene matches. CDR3 amino acids: CASSVTTSGVQETQYF. DNA of the CDR3: TGTGCCAGCAGCGTAACTACTAGCGGGGTACAAGAGACCCAGTACTTC. Complete variable domain (other parts from reference TRBV9 and TRBJ2-5): DSGVTQTPKHLITATGQRVTLRCSPRSGDLSVYWYQQSLDQGLQFLIQYYNGEERAKGNILERFSAQQFPDLHSELNLSSLELGDSALYFCASSVTTSGVQETQYFGPGTRLLVL.

This rearrangement joins TRBV27 to TRBJ2-5, with TRBD2 identical over 7 bases. CDR1 and CDR2 from the germline V gene are MNHEY and SMNVEV (reference sequence). The CDR3 extends over 13 amino acids. The CDR3 coding sequence is TGTGCTACAGGAAGCGGGGTAAGGGAGACCCAGTACTTC. Translating it yields CATGSGVRETQYF.

J is TRBJ2-3 and V is TRBV29-1, with 8 bases that match TRBD2. The CDR3 consists of 12 residues. The V gene end was trimmed by 6 bases and the J gene end by 6 bases; junction bases not matched to a gene: 5. CDR1 is SQVTM and CDR2 is ANQGSEA in the germline V gene. As DNA, the CDR3 is TGCAGCGTGGAGCGGGGGAGGGATACGCAGTATTTT. Its translation: CSVERGRDTQYF.

With respect to this clone: The sample contains more than one DNA sequence encoding this CDR3. This chain joins TRBV7-2 and TRBJ1-1; perhaps TRBD1 as D (5 bases). The germline V and J ends were trimmed by 5 bases and 1 base, with 8 bases remaining between them. Germline loops: CDR1 SGHTA, CDR2 FQGNSA. The CDR3 has 13 amino acids. Here the CDR3 reads CASSLQGNTEAFF. In DNA, the CDR3 is TGTGCCAGCAGCCTGCAGGGGAACACTGAAGCTTTCTTT.

The chain recombines TRBV30 with TRBJ1-4; possibly TRBD1 for D (6 bases). Germline V gene data show CDR1 as GTSNPN and CDR2 as SVGIG (reference sequence). V lost 3 bases and J lost 8, with 7 bases in between. The CDR3 spans 11 residues. As DNA, the CDR3 is TGTGCCTGGAGCCAGGGGGAAAAACTGTTTTTT. It encodes CAWSQGEKLFF. The variable domain in full, with the rest retrieved from reference TRBV30 and TRBJ1-4, is SQTIHQWPATLVQPVGSPLSLECTVEGTSNPNLYWYRQAAGRGLQLLFYSVGIGQISSEVPQNLSASRPQDRQFILSSKKLLLSDSGFYLCAWSQGEKLFFGSGTQLSVL.

This chain joins TRBV6-5 and TRBJ2-2; 9 nucleotides align to TRBD1. The CDR3 consists of 15 residues. The germline V gene has CDR1 MNHEY and CDR2 SVGAGI. J gave up 7 bases and V 8 bases, and 11 bases lay outside the gene matches. The CDR3 DNA sequence: TGTGCCAGCCGACTACAGGGGGCGATAAACGGGGAGCTGTTTTTT. Its translation: CASRLQGAINGELFF.

This chain links TRBV27 with TRBJ1-1; no definite D call. Between the trimmed V and J ends, which lost 8 bases and 7 bases, there was a span of 14 bases. The germline CDR1 and CDR2 sequences are MNHEY and SMNVEV (reference sequence). The CDR3 is 12 amino acids. The CDR3 DNA is TGTGCCAGCGGCCTCCTGGGAGGTGAAGCTTTCTTT. Protein product: CASGLLGGEAFF.

The J gene is TRBJ1-3, the V gene TRBV5-6, with D maybe TRBD1 (6 bases). The length of the CDR3 is 16 residues. V lost 0 bases to trimming and J lost 0 bases, with 10 bases between them. Per germline, CDR1 SGHDT and CDR2 YYEEEE. The CDR3, as DNA: TGTGCCAGCAGCTTGGGACCAGGGGCCTCTGGAAACACCATATATTTT. As protein: CASSLGPGASGNTIYF.

This chain connects TRBV24-1 to TRBJ2-1, with a weak D call TRBD1 (5 bases). Looked up from germline, CDR1 is KGHDR and CDR2 is SFDVKD. This CDR3 comprises 18 residues. V was shortened by 6 bases and J by 3 bases, with 23 bases between the two germline ends. Written as DNA, the CDR3 is TGTGCCACCAGTACCGACCGCAGGGCAGGGAAACTCTACAATGAGCAGTTCTTC. It encodes CATSTDRRAGKLYNEQFF.

The chain is built from TRBV5-5 and TRBJ1-6; 9 bases are a match to TRBD1. V dropped 6 bases and J dropped 9; count of bases not matched to a gene: 7. Germline assignment: CDR1 SGHKS and CDR2 YYEKEE (reference sequence). The CDR3 runs 14 residues. DNA for the CDR3: TGTGCCAGCACCCTCGACAGGGGGGTTTCACCCCTCCACTTT. Its translation is CASTLDRGVSPLHF.

The CDR3 DNA reads as TGCAGCGTGCTGGGGACTAGCGGGGGGCTTTCCCAAGAGACCCAGTACTTC. It specifies CSVLGTSGGLSQETQYF. The chain employs TRBV29-1 and TRBJ2-5; 15 bases agree with TRBD2. Trimming cost V 6 bases and J 1 base; bases outside gene matches: 9. The germline gives CDR1 SQVTM, CDR2 ANQGSEA. The CDR3 length is 17 residues.